Below are 4 T cell receptor beta chains sequenced from a single sample in a study of T cells expressing NK-cell markers. After re-calling the 5' RACE reads, TCRdb lists one entry per CDR3 protein, DNA absent. The clone table shows roughly 390,000 distinct CDR3 sequences, with the ten largest holding 4% to 6.5%. Sequencing used blood T cells: a sorted CD56 or NKG2C T cell subset, CD4+ or CD8+ T cells, or bulk PBMC T cells (not recorded which). Receptor source: a man aged 18-70 years in good health.

The V and J genes are TRBV18 and TRBJ1-2. In germline, CDR1 is KGHSH, CDR2 LQKENI. The CDR3 covers 19 residues. The CDR3 loop is CASSPPGILAHRTNYGYTF.

V and J are TRBV11-3 and TRBJ2-1; TCRdb indicates TRBD2, and absent DNA this call remains unverified. Germline CDR1 is SGHNT and CDR2 is YENEEA. The CDR3 is made up of 14 amino acids. The CDR3 sequence: CASSLAGGPYSQFF.

The chain combines TRBV27 with TRBJ2-1; absent DNA, TCRdb's TRBD1 call cannot be checked. There are 15 residues in the CDR3. Germline loops: CDR1 MNHEY, CDR2 SMNVEV (reference sequence). CDR3 amino acids: CASSLFRVAYNEQFF.

This chain joins TRBV20-1 and TRBJ2-3; TCRdb selects TRBD1, and the lack of DNA leaves this call unchecked. The CDR3 spans 14 residues. Per the germline V gene, CDR1 is DFQATT and CDR2 is SNEGSKA (reference sequence). The CDR3 spells CSGGVTGGADTQYF.